This T cell receptor (beta chain) was profiled in a study of blood T cells in healthy people across ages. The authors ran a second PCR of about 6 to 11 cycles using a sample-barcoded 5' primer and a J-beta primer mix. In TCRdb, the 5' RACE reads were re-called with MiXCR into one record per CDR3 protein. The table shows about 1,800,000 distinct CDR3 sequences, with 28% occurring only once. CDR1 is MDHEN, CDR2 SYDVKM, per germline. V dropped 3 bases and J dropped 0 bases, with 9 bases sitting between them. This CDR3 is built from 15 residues. The receptor was isolated from a woman in her twenties or thirties in good health. The chain couples TRBV28 to TRBJ1-3; a weak D match, TRBD1 (6 bases). Sample: blood. The CDR3 spells CASSLAGASGNTIYF. CDR3 DNA: TGTGCCAGCAGTTTGGCGGGGGCCTCTGGAAACACCATATATTTT.